Sequencing of this TCR beta chain was carried out in a study of post-analysis software for immune sequencing data. About the study: Relapsing-remitting, secondary progressive and progressive-relapsing forms made up the multiple sclerosis disease courses.

General study findings and limits: F measure clustering grouped samples strongly by preparation batch. With TRBV5-6, TRBV5-1 and TRBV20-1 included, 4 to 6 TRBV segments were more frequent in patients than in controls. Among multiple sclerosis patients, normalized Chao1 diversity was significantly below that of controls.

This clonotype was counted many times. Its specificity is unknown. CDR3 length: 15 amino acids. Trimming cost V 2 bases and J 8 bases; bases outside gene matches: 7. Germline V CDR1 and CDR2: SGDLS, YYNGEE. Included in the TCR beta cDNA libraries were unique molecular identifiers. TCRdb recomputed calls from the PCR reads with MiXCR, one row per CDR3 protein. The sample comprises around 260,000 distinct CDR3 sequences, less than 40% of which are singletons, and under 5.5% rests with the top ten. The TCR originated in a girl aged 5-17 years with multiple sclerosis. Sequenced: blood. The rearrangement links TRBV9 to TRBJ2-1, with TRBD2 matching 10 bases. CDR3 in amino acids: CASSVSSGSVHEQFF. CDR3 nucleotides: TGTGCCAGCAGCGTCTCTAGCGGGAGCGTGCATGAGCAGTTCTTC.